This is a list of T cell receptor beta chains from one sample in a study of cytomegalovirus exposure and HLA in healthy donors. Method: immunoSEQ multiplex PCR; TCRdb's copy keeps in-frame clones and lacks some. The data show about 140,000 clones, with roughly three quarters seen just once and under 5.5% held by the top ten. The source material was PBMCs. Source of these receptors: a woman in her forties or fifties in good health and CMV-seronegative. The CDR3 runs from the conserved cysteine through the conserved F or W. A D gene is named only where the DNA matches it firmly. Rows may omit the clone size; those that give it use once, few, many or a size class.

TRBD1	.	TRBV7-8	TRBJ1-5	TGTGCCAGCAGCTTCATGGGACAGGCTGGGCAGCCCCAGCATTTT	CASSFMGQAGQPQHF
.	.	TRBV7-9	TRBJ2-2	TGTGCCAGCAGCTTAGGCGGGGTAGCGAACACCGGGGAGCTGTTTTTT	CASSLGGVANTGELFF
TRBD1	.	TRBV6-1	TRBJ1-6	TGTGCCAGCTTTGCCACAGGGGGCAGTGCTCCCCTCCACTTT	CASFATGGSAPLHF
.	once	TRBV6-5	TRBJ1-2	TGTGCCACCTGGTGGGGGGGAGGCTACACCTTC	CATWWGGGYTF
TRBD1	many	TRBV5-4	TRBJ2-1	TGTGCCAGCAGCTTGGAGGGACAGGGGTACAATGAGCAGTTCTTC	CASSLEGQGYNEQFF
.	.	TRBV28	TRBJ2-7	TGTGCCAGCAGTTTAGTCGAGACAAGGGAGCAGTACTTC	CASSLVETREQYF
.	.	TRBV5-1	TRBJ1-1	TGCGCCAGCAGCTTACCTACAGGGAACACTGAAGCTTTCTTT	CASSLPTGNTEAFF
.	.	TRBV5-1	TRBJ2-1	TGCGCCAGCAGCTTGCTACAGGGCGGGAATGAGCAGTTCTTC	CASSLLQGGNEQFF
TRBD1	.	TRBV28	TRBJ1-4	TGTGCCAGCAGTTTATGGGGGACAGGGGAAAAACTGTTTTTT	CASSLWGTGEKLFF
.	.	TRBV4-3	TRBJ2-7	TGCGCCAGCAGCCAAGTAGGGGGATACGAGCAGTACTTC	CASSQVGGYEQYF
.	once	TRBV30	TRBJ1-4	TGTGCCTGGGGCAGGGGCGCGGGTGAAAAACTGTTTTTT	CAWGRGAGEKLFF
TRBD1	.	TRBV6-6	TRBJ1-5	TGTGCCAGCAGCCAGGACAGGGGACCCTGGTCGCCCCAGCATTTT	CASSQDRGPWSPQHF
TRBD1	few	TRBV6-5	TRBJ1-4	TGTGCCAGCAGTTACTCGAGACAGGGGGAAGAAAAACTGTTTTTT	CASSYSRQGEEKLFF
.	few	TRBV29-1	TRBJ2-2	TGCAGCGTTGGGGGGGTGGGGGAGCTGTTTTTT	CSVGGVGELFF
.	.	TRBV7-8	TRBJ1-2	TGTGCCAGCAGCTTGTCGCCGAGAGACTATGGCTACACCTTC	CASSLSPRDYGYTF
.	few	TRBV5-1	TRBJ2-1	TGCGCCAGCAGCTTGGTCGCTTCCCCCGAGAATGAGCAGTTCTTC	CASSLVASPENEQFF
TRBD2	.	TRBV28	TRBJ2-7	TGTGCCAGCACTTCTTTCAGCGGGGGGTTCGGCGAGCAGTACTTC	CASTSFSGGFGEQYF
TRBD1	.	TRBV5-1	TRBJ2-7	TGCGCCAGCAGCTTGGCCGGGACAGGGTTTAACGAGCAGTACTTC	CASSLAGTGFNEQYF
.	.	TRBV19	TRBJ1-1	TGTGCCAGTAGCCAGGGTATGGGTGGCACTGAAGCTTTCTTT	CASSQGMGGTEAFF
TRBD2	.	TRBV6-1	TRBJ2-3	TGTGCCAGCAGTTTCGGGGGGACCACAGATACGCAGTATTTT	CASSFGGTTDTQYF